The clone carrying this T cell receptor beta chain was counted a few times. The sample is drawn from a study of human T cells and chemical hapten exposure. Time point meaning: patch test 1, 2 weeks after DPC sensitization. Specified treatment: therapeutic diphenylcyclopropenone sensitization with weekly scalp DPC. The CDR3 has 15 residues. The ends were cut back, 7 bases at V and 6 bases at J, with 21 bases in the middle. MiXCR, run by TCRdb on the RACE reads, gives a single entry per CDR3 protein. The table shows 80,000 to 95,000 distinct CDR3 sequences, with approximately 11% occurring only once. This specimen was whole blood, taken in connection with sensitization to the hapten diphenylcyclopropenone (DPC). The clonotype comes from a woman aged 45-65 years with alopecia areata. Some clones in this sample may be carry-over from other donors' samples. The gene calls are TRBV12-3 or TRBV12-4 and TRBJ1-1; weak D call: TRBD1 (6 bases). The CDR3: CASNQRTGALAEAFF. CDR3 nucleotides: TGTGCCAGCAACCAACGGACGGGGGCCTTGGCTGAAGCTTTCTTT.